This T cell receptor (beta chain) derives from a study of beta chain features in type 1 diabetes. Study at large: Similarity in age, gender and cell yields was seen between patients and healthy donors. Study observations and caveats: More deletions and fewer insertions at VDJ junctions were seen in type 1 diabetes patients. It was possible that PCR favored shorter templates, equally so in patients and controls.

This clone showed up just a few times. Its antigen remains unidentified. Isolated RNA was reverse transcribed in full, so expressed TCRB transcripts were sequenced. Using immunoSEQ multiplex PCR, the repertoire was profiled, and TCRdb retains in-frame clones only, with some absent. The sample includes 150,000 to 160,000 clones, approximately 12% of them seen just once. V lost 4 bases and J lost 1, with 10 bases in between. The CDR3 spans 14 residues. Germline CDR1 and CDR2: SEHNR and FQNEAQ (reference sequence). All of the sorted populations showed purity greater than 98%. The sequence derives from a man between 18 and 35 years old in good health. Sequenced sample: central memory CD4+ T cells from blood. The chain has TRBV7-9 and TRBJ1-1; the D is unclear. CDR3 DNA: TGTGCCAGCAGCTACCTTCTGCAGAACACTGAAGCTTTCTTT. This gives the protein CASSYLLQNTEAFF. The full variable domain, completed using reference TRBV7-9 and TRBJ1-1, is DTGVSQNPRHKITKRGQNVTFRCDPISEHNRLYWYRQTLGQGPEFLTYFQNEAQLEKSRLLSDRFSAERPKGSFSTLEIQRTEQGDSAMYLCASSYLLQNTEAFFGQGTRLTVV.